This TCR beta chain was identified during a study of T-cell memory formation after mild COVID-19. General study results and limits: CD4+ contracting clones lay mainly in CM and EM, CD8+ ones in EMRA. Cross-reactive memory appears to have joined, as suggested by some responding clones showing up in pre-infection memory. Later expanders leaned toward CD4+, whereas clones contracting from day 15 to 85 were balanced CD4/CD8.

Remarks on this clonotype: Its target is unknown.

Constant-segment primers and 5'RACE yielded cDNA libraries for TCR alpha and TCR beta, each carrying sample barcodes and UMIs. Each CDR3 protein is one row after TCRdb ran MiXCR on the 5' RACE reads. This table holds about 130,000 distinct CDR3 sequences, 5% to 6.5% found once. This TCR was recovered from an adult woman who had mild COVID-19 (a few samples of this study predate the infection). Cell type and time point are not known. Sequencing was done on a sample of PBMCs or a T cell subset sorted from them (not recorded which).

The CDR3 loop reads CASSPYRVDYGYTF. In DNA form, the CDR3 reads TGTGCCAGCAGCCCCTACAGGGTAGACTATGGCTACACCTTC. This rearrangement joins TRBV6-1 to TRBJ1-2; tentatively, D is TRBD1 (6 bases). Germline CDR1 MNHNS, CDR2 SASEGT. The CDR3 length is 14 residues. V lost 6 bases, J lost 3 bases, and 14 bases lay in between.